This T cell receptor beta chain is from a study of blood T cell repertoires in COVID-19 (dated by TCRdb to the early 2020s). Describing the broader study: The collaborator samples originated in the United States, Italy and Spain and spanned the acute and convalescent phases of COVID-19. The prospective study material was composed of cDNA or gDNA derived from T cells, B-cell-depleted T cells, or PBMCs. The dataset comprised deeply sampled blood TCRbeta repertoires from subjects exposed to, actively infected with, or recovered from COVID-19. A freely available public database, intended as a resource for researchers studying the immune response to SARS-CoV-2, is where the repertoires were released. Samples came from the ongoing ImmuneRACE study (first 160 participants) plus 1,254 subjects from 6 global collaborators. Nearly every sample came with metadata listing a de-identified subject ID, COVID-19 status, age in years and sex. Where HLA class I and class II types were available, the types were taken from metadata supplied by the sample provider, not from assay-based typing.

Collaborating institutions collected whole blood in K2EDTA tubes following their own protocols. For TCRbeta analysis, collaborators shipped samples in one of three forms: frozen whole blood, isolated PBMCs, or DNA extracted from either of those sample types. As concerns this clone: Its target antigen remains unknown. The input lacks base qualities; no much larger clone sits a single base away.

The CDR3 runs 12 amino acids, cysteine and phenylalanine included. The entry retains the CDR3 DNA only, 36 bases that are in frame from base 1. The germline V gene encodes CDR1 ENHRY and CDR2 SYGVKD. From V the trimming removes 10 bases and from J it removes 3 bases, while the gene matches leave 6 bases of the junction unaccounted for. TCRbeta CDR3 regions were amplified from genomic DNA using the immunoSEQ Assay, a bias-controlled multiplex PCR. As for how the authors treated the data: Within the assay, amplification of reference gene primers was used to estimate how many nucleated cells each sample contained. To quantify the absolute abundance of each unique TCRbeta CDR3 rearrangement, sequence reads were collapsed and filtered. Productive Simpson clonality was computed per sample as the square root of Simpson's diversity index over productive rearrangements. TCRdb limited this immuneACCESS table to in-frame rearrangements with V and J called. A share of clones is missing; checked studies link under half to unresolved V genes, and the rest is unexplained. V, J and clone size were drawn from that table, and D and trimming were deduced from the DNA. The sample table records about 180,000 clones; about four fifths of these occur just once. Around 6.8% of the sample belongs to the ten largest clones.

Overall study results and their limits: The amount of clinical and demographic metadata varied by source and participant and was provided uncurated.

The specimen was peripheral blood. The origin of this receptor is a human donor in a cohort sampled during active COVID-19. The V and J genes are TRBV10-3 and TRBJ2-7, and TRBD1 aligns with 7 junction nucleotides. In nucleotide form, the sequence is TGTGCCAGCCGACAGGGTCACTACGAGCAGTACTTC. This yields the protein CASRQGHYEQYF.